The clone carrying this T cell receptor (beta chain) has just one count. Its antigen is still unknown. The junction shows a germline mismatch at one end, possibly a read error. Assay: immunoSEQ multiplex PCR; the TCRdb copy retains only in-frame clones and omits some. The repertoire includes roughly 150,000 clones, approximately 90% of them detected once, and less than 2% sits in the top ten. The sample is drawn from a study of T cell responses to AZD1222 COVID-19 vaccine. Points from the study as a whole: Donors were chiefly white British, with a greater number of females, and clonal diversity was perhaps underestimated. Nearly half of spike-specific TCRs reportedly go after variant regions that carry no mutations.

This CDR3 is 14 amino acids long. Germline CDR1 and CDR2: SSHAT and FNYEAQ (reference sequence). The sample was peripheral blood, taken 28 days after the second AZD1222 dose. The clonotype was recovered from an adult who received the AZD1222 COVID-19 vaccine. The chain recombines TRBV7-7 with TRBJ2-5; tentatively, D is TRBD2 (5 bases). The CDR3 DNA follows: TGTGCTAGCAGCTTATCACCTAGCCGGGAGACCCAGTACTTC. Amino acid sequence: CASSLSPSRETQYF.